Each of the 3 T cell receptor beta chains below was sequenced from the same sample in a study of T cells after yellow fever vaccination. Each CDR3 protein is one row after TCRdb ran MiXCR on the 5' RACE reads. The sample lists around 530,000 distinct CDR3 sequences; less than 20% were seen once. This material consisted of PBMCs, taken more than 4 days after the first yellow fever vaccination. The receptor set was obtained from a man aged 18-30 years who received the YFV17D yellow fever vaccine.

The table lists this clonotype with a few counts. This chain connects TRBV11-1 to TRBJ2-7; D call uncertain. Per germline, CDR1 SGHAT and CDR2 FQDESV (reference sequence). The CDR3 covers 15 residues. V was clipped by 1 base and J by 5 bases, with 15 bases between them. In nucleotides, the CDR3 is TGTGCCAGCAGCTTAGACTATTCCTCCTCGCACGAGCAGTACTTC. Translated: CASSLDYSSSHEQYF.

In its sample, this clonotype was seen many times. V gene TRBV7-2 combines with J gene TRBJ1-5; D may be TRBD1 (5 bases). V was pared by 3 bases and J by 7 bases, with 13 bases between. CDR1 and CDR2 (germline): SGHTA, FQGNSA. This CDR3 spans 14 amino acids. CDR3 sequence reads: CASSFSSGPQPQHF. In nucleotides, the CDR3 is TGTGCCAGCAGCTTCTCTTCAGGGCCCCAGCCCCAGCATTTT.

This clonotype was seen a handful of times. The rearrangement joins TRBV5-1 to TRBJ2-3; no reliable D call. Germline V gene data show CDR1 as SGHRS and CDR2 as YFSETQ. This CDR3 region has 13 residues. V gave up 4 bases and J gave up 4 bases, with 10 bases separating them. The CDR3 DNA is TGCGCCAGCAGCAGCGAGCGATCAGATACGCAGTATTTT. It is translated as CASSSERSDTQYF.